Listed below are T cell receptor beta chains from one sample, sequenced in a study of T cell responses to AZD1222 COVID-19 vaccine. TCRdb's table, derived via immunoSEQ multiplex PCR, lists solely in-frame clones and lacks some. The data contain around 160,000 clones, 75% to 95% of them singletons. The sequencing used peripheral blood, collected on day 0 of MenACWY control vaccination. These receptors were obtained from an adult in good health. The CDR3 runs from the conserved cysteine through the conserved F or W. Each record gives: CDR3 DNA, CDR3 protein, J gene, V gene, D gene, clone size. The D gene is left open where the match is weak. Rows give clone size only sometimes, using once, few, many, or a class for an expanded clone.

TGTGCCAGTAGCCACCGGGACGCCTACGAGCAGTACTTC | CASSHRDAYEQYF | TRBJ2-7 | TRBV19 | - | -
TGTGCCAGCAGCCAAGGGAACCTCAATCAGCCCCAGCATTTT | CASSQGNLNQPQHF | TRBJ1-5 | TRBV4-2 | - | -
TGTGCCAGCAGCCCCGGGACAGAGACAGTCTACGAGCAGTACTTC | CASSPGTETVYEQYF | TRBJ2-7 | TRBV9 | TRBD1 | -
TGTGCCTGGACCCAGGGAAGGACTGAAGCTTTCTTT | CAWTQGRTEAFF | TRBJ1-1 | TRBV30 | - | -
TGCGCCAGCAGCTTGCCCCGCTCGAACACCGGGGAGCTGTTTTTT | CASSLPRSNTGELFF | TRBJ2-2 | TRBV5-1 | - | -
TGTGCCAGCAGTTTATGGAGAGTACAGGGGGCGGGGACTGAAGCTTTCTTT | CASSLWRVQGAGTEAFF | TRBJ1-1 | TRBV28 | TRBD1 | -
TGTGCCAGCAGTTACACCTTGGACAGGGCGAACACTGAAGCTTTCTTT | CASSYTLDRANTEAFF | TRBJ1-1 | TRBV6-2/TRBV6-3 | TRBD1 | -
TGTGCCAGCAGCCAAGGAGGACAGGGCGCGTATGGCTACACCTTC | CASSQGGQGAYGYTF | TRBJ1-2 | TRBV14 | TRBD1 | -
TGTGCCACCTCGGGGCCAATGAGTTGGGAGCTGTTTTTT | CATSGPMSWELFF | TRBJ2-2 | TRBV24-1 | - | -
TGTGCCAGCAGCTCCGGGACAGGGCAAGAGACCCAGTACTTC | CASSSGTGQETQYF | TRBJ2-5 | TRBV7-9 | TRBD1 | -
TGCGCCAGCAGCCAAGCGACAGGGATCACCGGGGAGCTGTTTTTT | CASSQATGITGELFF | TRBJ2-2 | TRBV4-1 | TRBD1 | -
TGTGCCAGCAGAGCAGGGACAGCCCCTGAAGCTTTCTTT | CASRAGTAPEAFF | TRBJ1-1 | TRBV2 | TRBD1 | -
TGTGCCAGCAGCCAAGGATACGGTGGCGAAAAACTGTTTTTT | CASSQGYGGEKLFF | TRBJ1-4 | TRBV3-1/TRBV3-2 | - | -
TGTGCCAGCAGCGTAGAGGCCCCGGGGCCCGGGGGGACTGAAGCTTTCTTT | CASSVEAPGPGGTEAFF | TRBJ1-1 | TRBV9 | - | -
TGTGCCAGCAGCACTAGGGGGCGGTTTGAAGCTTTCTTT | CASSTRGRFEAFF | TRBJ1-1 | TRBV27 | TRBD1 | -
TGTGCCAGCAGCTCCTTGGGGGGCACTGAAGCTTTCTTT | CASSSLGGTEAFF | TRBJ1-1 | TRBV7-9 | - | -
TGTGCCAGCAGGTATCTAGACAGGTCCGGTCAGCCCCAGCATTTT | CASRYLDRSGQPQHF | TRBJ1-5 | TRBV6-5 | - | -
TGTGCCAGTACCAGATGGGGCAATCAGCCCCAGCATTTT | CASTRWGNQPQHF | TRBJ1-5 | TRBV19 | - | -
TGTGCCACCAGTGATAACCGGGACCCACGGAGCGGCTACACCTTC | CATSDNRDPRSGYTF | TRBJ1-2 | TRBV24-1 | - | -
TGTGCCAGCAGTTTATCTATTCTCTATGGCTACACCTTC | CASSLSILYGYTF | TRBJ1-2 | TRBV28 | - | once
TGTGCCAGCAGTTTCAGGGGAAGGGACATTCAGTACTTC | CASSFRGRDIQYF | TRBJ2-4 | TRBV27 | - | -
TGTGCCAGCAGTAGACTAGCGGAGCCCTACGAGCAGTACTTC | CASSRLAEPYEQYF | TRBJ2-7 | TRBV21-1 | - | -
TGTGCCAGCAGTTTATGCTTCCTCCTTAGCGGGAGAGTGGGAGATACGCAGTATTTT | CASSLCFLLSGRVGDTQYF | TRBJ2-3 | TRBV28 | TRBD2 | -
TGTGCCAGCAGTTACTCGGGGGCTTACTACGAGCAGTACTTC | CASSYSGAYYEQYF | TRBJ2-7 | TRBV6-5 | - | -
TGTGCCAGCAGTGAAAGGCAGCCTTATAGCAATCAGCCCCAGCATTTT | CASSERQPYSNQPQHF | TRBJ1-5 | TRBV2 | - | -
TGTGCCAGCAGTTCCGGGAACTATGGCTACACCTTC | CASSSGNYGYTF | TRBJ1-2 | TRBV28 | - | -
TGTGCCAGCAGTCGGACAGGAATAAACACTGAAGCTTTCTTT | CASSRTGINTEAFF | TRBJ1-1 | TRBV6-5 | TRBD1 | -
TGTGCCAGCAGTTACTCTGGGAGGCACTACAATGAGCAGTTCTTC | CASSYSGRHYNEQFF | TRBJ2-1 | TRBV6-5 | - | -
TGTGCCAGCAGTCGGAGGTACTACACCTTC | CASSRRYYTF | TRBJ1-2 | TRBV12-3/TRBV12-4 | - | -
TGTGCCAGCAGCCAGGGACTAGCGGAACAAAGGTACGAGCAGTACTTC | CASSQGLAEQRYEQYF | TRBJ2-7 | TRBV5-4 | TRBD2 | -
TGTGCCACCTTAAGGGGACAGTTCAACACTGAAGCTTTCTTT | CATLRGQFNTEAFF | TRBJ1-1 | TRBV6-5 | TRBD1 | -
TGTGCCAGCAGCTTGGCCGGGACAGAGAACACTGAAGCTTTCTTT | CASSLAGTENTEAFF | TRBJ1-1 | TRBV11-3 | TRBD1 | -
TGTGCCAGCTCACCCGGACTAGCGGGAGCAGATACGCAGTATTTT | CASSPGLAGADTQYF | TRBJ2-3 | TRBV18 | TRBD2 | -
TGTGCCAGCAGTCCGCAGGTTATTGGTTATGGCTACACCTTC | CASSPQVIGYGYTF | TRBJ1-2 | TRBV6-5 | - | -
TGTGCCAGCAGTGTCGACAGGGTACAGCCCCAGCATTTT | CASSVDRVQPQHF | TRBJ1-5 | TRBV2 | TRBD1 | -
TGTGCCAGCAGCTTGGCCGGGACAGTAAGCAATGAAAAACTGTTTTTT | CASSLAGTVSNEKLFF | TRBJ1-4 | TRBV5-6 | TRBD1 | -
TGTGCCAGCAGCTTGGCTAGGACAGGGGGTTCCACGGGCAATGAGCAGTTCTTC | CASSLARTGGSTGNEQFF | TRBJ2-1 | TRBV5-4 | TRBD1 | -
TGTGCCAGCAGCACACTAGCGGGGGACATATATGAGCAGTTCTTC | CASSTLAGDIYEQFF | TRBJ2-1 | TRBV7-2 | TRBD2 | few
TGTGCCAGCAGTTCGGGTCAGCCCCAGCATTTT | CASSSGQPQHF | TRBJ1-5 | TRBV28 | - | -
TGTGCCTGGAGTTATAGCGGGGAGCTGTTTTTT | CAWSYSGELFF | TRBJ2-2 | TRBV30 | - | -
TGCGCCAGCAGCCACCCGAACCGGGACAGGGTAATGCTAGCAGCAGATACGCAGTATTTT | CASSHPNRDRVMLAADTQYF | TRBJ2-3 | TRBV4-1 | TRBD1 | -
TGTGCCAGCTCACGCCCTCACAGGGAAGGGACGTATCAGCCCCAGCATTTT | CASSRPHREGTYQPQHF | TRBJ1-5 | TRBV18 | - | -
TGTGCCAGCAGCCTAACTTGGCCGGACAGGGAGAACACTGAAGCTTTCTTT | CASSLTWPDRENTEAFF | TRBJ1-1 | TRBV28 | TRBD1 | -
TGTGCCAGCAGCGGACGGCGAGCCGAAAAACTGTTTTTT | CASSGRRAEKLFF | TRBJ1-4 | TRBV28 | - | -
TGCAGTGCAGTTGACTCCTACGAGCAGTACTTC | CSAVDSYEQYF | TRBJ2-7 | TRBV20-1 | - | -
TGTGCCAGCTCACCGAGGTATGGGTACGAGCAGTACTTC | CASSPRYGYEQYF | TRBJ2-7 | TRBV18 | - | few
TGTGCCTGGGGGACAGCTCTGAACACTGAAGCTTTCTTT | CAWGTALNTEAFF | TRBJ1-1 | TRBV30 | TRBD1 | -
TGTGCCAGCCTCGCCTACAATGCCCCTAACACAGATACGCAGTATTTT | CASLAYNAPNTDTQYF | TRBJ2-3 | TRBV28 | - | -